A single sample gave rise to the 16 T cell receptor beta chains below, sequenced in a study of T cell changes during pregnancy in multiple sclerosis. Sequencing used immunoSEQ multiplex PCR; TCRdb keeps in-frame clones, though not all of them. Among some 31,000 clones listed, about nine tenths were seen once. The starting material was CD8+ T cells from peripheral blood mononuclear cells, obtained in the second trimester of pregnancy. These receptors were obtained from a female donor with multiple sclerosis, enrolled in a pregnancy study.

The chain is built from TRBV27 and TRBJ2-4; D perhaps matches TRBD2 (7 bases). Deletions cut 6 bases from V and 2 bases from J, with 17 bases between. The CDR3 consists of 16 residues. CDR1 and CDR2 from the germline V gene are MNHEY and SMNVEV (reference sequence). The CDR3 DNA sequence: TGTGCCAGCAGCTCGAGGGGGGGAGTTACCAAAAACATTCAGTACTTC. Its protein is CASSSRGGVTKNIQYF.

This chain links TRBV5-1 with TRBJ1-1, with TRBD1 identical over 9 bases. The V gene's germline CDR1 is SGHRS and CDR2 YFSETQ. The CDR3 runs to 14 residues. The junction had 4 bases not matched to a gene; V was cut back by 4 bases and J by 3 bases. This CDR3 is CASSAWTGDTEAFF. CDR3 sequence (DNA): TGCGCCAGCAGCGCCTGGACAGGGGACACTGAAGCTTTCTTT.

V is TRBV6-5 and J is TRBJ2-1, with TRBD2 identical over 10 bases. The CDR3 loop spans 16 amino acids. After removal of 1 base from V and 3 bases from J, the junction contained 3 bases not matched to a gene. Germline loops: CDR1 MNHEY, CDR2 SVGAGI. In DNA, the CDR3 is TGTGCCAGCAGTTACTTTACTAGCGGGGTCTACAATGAGCAGTTCTTC. Encoded protein: CASSYFTSGVYNEQFF.

The V gene is TRBV9, the J gene TRBJ2-7, with 7 bases aligning to TRBD2. Per germline, CDR1 SGDLS and CDR2 YYNGEE. The CDR3 is 15 residues long. V shed 0 bases and J 5 bases; nucleotides not matched to a gene: 8. CDR3 residues: CASSVAGGSFDEQYF. In nucleotides, the CDR3 is TGTGCCAGCAGCGTAGCGGGCGGGAGTTTCGACGAGCAGTACTTC.

In its sample, this clone was seen once. The gene calls are TRBV28 and TRBJ2-1; TRBD2 matches 9 bases. V lost 7 bases and J lost 9; bases outside the gene matches: 13. The CDR3 is 15 residues long. Germline lookup yields CDR1 MDHEN and CDR2 SYDVKM. This chain's CDR3 is CASTPRGSGSAEQFF. In nucleotides, the CDR3 is TGTGCCAGCACCCCGAGGGGTAGCGGGAGCGCTGAGCAGTTCTTC.

This sequence joins TRBV15 and TRBJ1-6, with TRBD1 matching 7 bases. The CDR3 contains 17 residues. Germline V gene lookup returns CDR1 LNHNV and CDR2 YYDKDF (reference sequence). V trimming: 2 bases; J trimming: 4 bases; junction bases outside the gene matches: 8. CDR3 bases: TGTGCCACCAGCAGATCCAGGGGGGAGGTTTATAATTCACCCCTCCACTTT. Encoded protein: CATSRSRGEVYNSPLHF.

V gene TRBV2 combines with J gene TRBJ1-2; possibly TRBD1 for D (6 bases). CDR3 length: 13 residues. Trimming cost V 8 bases and J 7 bases, with 17 bases left between them. Germline values: CDR1 SNHLY, CDR2 FYNNEI. The DNA of the CDR3 is TGTGCCAGCTTTCTCCAGGGGAGTAGTGGCTACACCTTC. Translating gives CASFLQGSSGYTF.

This clone occurred a few times. The chain recombines TRBV27 with TRBJ1-1; perhaps TRBD1 as D (5 bases). The CDR3 is made up of 14 amino acids. The germline gives CDR1 MNHEY, CDR2 SMNVEV (reference sequence). V was clipped by 5 bases and J by 0 bases, with 10 bases between them. The CDR3 loop reads CASSLRGLNTEAFF. CDR3 nucleotides: TGTGCCAGCAGTCTCCGGGGGTTGAACACTGAAGCTTTCTTT.

The genes are TRBV11-2 and TRBJ2-1; TRBD2 agrees at 7 bases. Unmatched junction bases numbered 2, after V lost 1 base and J lost 2 bases. CDR3 length equals 15 residues. Germline V gives CDR1 SGHAT, CDR2 FQNNGV. In nucleotides, the CDR3 is TGTGCCAGCAGCTTAGGCCTAGCGGCCTACAATGAGCAGTTCTTC. It yields the protein CASSLGLAAYNEQFF.

The chain uses TRBV19 and TRBJ1-2, with D tentatively TRBD1 (5 bases). The germline V and J ends were trimmed by 5 bases and 4 bases, with 17 bases remaining between them. The CDR3 sequence is 15 residues long. Germline loops: CDR1 LNHDA, CDR2 SQIVND (reference sequence). The CDR3 DNA sequence: TGTGCCAGTAGTCCGGACACCCCGGGAGGCTATGGCTACACCTTC. Protein: CASSPDTPGGYGYTF.

This chain connects TRBV27 to TRBJ2-7; D is possibly TRBD2 (6 bases). CDR1 and CDR2 (germline): MNHEY, SMNVEV (reference sequence). The CDR3 extends over 14 amino acids. Trimming left V 5 bases short and J 3 bases short, with 14 bases between. This chain's CDR3 is CASSLTPGSYEQYF. CDR3 bases: TGTGCCAGCAGTCTTACCCCCGGGAGCTACGAGCAGTACTTC.

The chain carries TRBV11-2 and TRBJ2-5; 7 nucleotides line up with TRBD1. Germline CDR1 SGHAT, CDR2 FQNNGV. Unmatched junction bases numbered 4, after V lost 1 base and J lost 5 bases. The CDR3 totals 14 residues. The CDR3 reads CASSLGQGVETQYF. The CDR3 DNA reads TGTGCCAGCAGCTTAGGTCAGGGGGTGGAGACCCAGTACTTC.

This rearrangement joins TRBV7-2 to TRBJ2-7; TRBD2 matches 12 bases. Germline assignment: CDR1 SGHTA and CDR2 FQGNSA. The CDR3 length is 15 residues. J was trimmed by 7 bases and V by 1 base; bases with no gene match: 5. The DNA for the CDR3 is TGTGCCAGCAGCTTAGAACTAGCGGGAGGAGAAGAGCAGTACTTC. Translation gives CASSLELAGGEEQYF.

The chain joins TRBV5-1 to TRBJ2-7, with 7 positions matching TRBD2. In germline, CDR1 is SGHRS, CDR2 YFSETQ. The CDR3 contains 15 residues. V lost 0 bases, J lost 2 bases, and 5 bases stayed unmatched. The CDR3 region has the DNA TGCGCCAGCAGCTTGGGAGGCGGGGGAGCCTACGAGCAGTACTTC. This codes for CASSLGGGGAYEQYF.

The rearrangement uses TRBV4-3 and TRBJ1-2; the match to TRBD1 covers 7 bases. Germline CDR1 is LGHNA and CDR2 is YSLEER. The junction had 8 bases not matched to a gene; V was cut back by 0 bases and J by 7 bases. The CDR3 sequence is 15 residues long. CDR3 sequence (DNA): TGCGCCAGCAGCCAAGATTGGAGGGGGCCTGGTGGCTACACCTTC. Its protein is CASSQDWRGPGGYTF.

The chain recombines TRBV5-1 with TRBJ1-2, with TRBD1 matching over 8 bases. V shed 0 bases, J shed 1 base, and the junction held 14 bases outside the gene matches. Germline V gene lookup returns CDR1 SGHRS and CDR2 YFSETQ. This CDR3 has 19 residues. The DNA for the CDR3 is TGCGCCAGCAGCTTGGCGCCCCCGGGACAGGAAGATTTTAACTATGGCTACACCTTC. As protein: CASSLAPPGQEDFNYGYTF. The full variable domain, completed using reference TRBV5-1 and TRBJ1-2, is KAGVTQTPRYLIKTRGQQVTLSCSPISGHRSVSWYQQTPGQGLQFLFEYFSETQRNKGNFPGRFSGRQFSNSRSEMNVSTLELGDSALYLCASSLAPPGQEDFNYGYTFGSGTRLTVV.